Following are 21 T cell receptor beta chains from one sample sequenced in a study of CD8 T cells in ankylosing spondylitis. TCRdb passed the 5' RACE reads through MiXCR, listing each CDR3 protein once. The sample has roughly 180,000 distinct CDR3 sequences, over 10% seen once. The source material was blood, either unsorted or a sorted T cell fraction (not recorded which). These receptors came from a female donor with ankylosing spondylitis or in good health (not recorded which).

As regards this clonotype: A single base separates this from a much larger clone, so it may be a read error. The chain employs TRBV6-1 and TRBJ1-2; D gene ambiguous. The V gene's germline CDR1 is MNHNS and CDR2 SASEGT. Deletions cut 5 bases from V and 8 bases from J, with 21 bases between. The CDR3 totals 15 residues. CDR3 in amino acids: CASSRSLGETCGYTF. The CDR3 DNA sequence: TGTGCCAGCAGTCGATCCCTGGGAGAGACTTGCGGCTACACCTTC.

This clonotype came up a few times. The chain combines TRBV5-4 with TRBJ2-2; no definite D call. This CDR3 region has 13 residues. The germline CDR1 and CDR2 sequences are SGHNT and YYREEE (reference sequence). Trimming pared 6 bases from V and 6 bases from J, leaving 12 bases between. For the CDR3, the DNA is TGTGCCAGCACCACCGGGCTGGCCGGGGAGCTGTTTTTT. Translation gives CASTTGLAGELFF.

This clonotype turned up a few times. The CDR3, as DNA: TGTGCCAGCAGCTTAGGGTCTGGCGGGAGGTCTTTAAATGAGCAGTTCTTC. Residues: CASSLGSGGRSLNEQFF. The rearrangement links TRBV7-2 to TRBJ2-1; 8 positions match TRBD2. The CDR3 covers 17 residues. Germline V gene sequence: CDR1 SGHTA, CDR2 FQGNSA. Losses at the gene ends were 1 base for V and 7 bases for J; bases not matched to a gene: 12.

J is TRBJ2-7 and V is TRBV28; no firm D call. Trimming took off 2 bases at V and 4 bases at J, with 18 bases between the two ends. The CDR3 has 16 residues. Germline V gives CDR1 MDHEN, CDR2 SYDVKM. The CDR3: CASSLIFFPLPYEQYF. The CDR3 DNA reads as TGTGCCAGCAGTTTAATATTTTTTCCTTTGCCTTACGAGCAGTACTTC.

Within the sample, this clonotype is medium-sized. The chain has TRBV7-2 and TRBJ2-1; 7 bases are shared with TRBD2. J lost 6 bases, V lost 4 bases, and 6 bases had no gene match. This CDR3 contains 14 residues. Germline CDR1 SGHTA, CDR2 FQGNSA. The CDR3 reads CASSSFGGGNEQFF. In nucleotides, the CDR3 is TGTGCCAGCAGCTCCTTTGGGGGGGGCAATGAGCAGTTCTTC.

The V and J genes are TRBV11-2 and TRBJ2-1, with TRBD2 identical over 10 bases. This CDR3 has 18 amino acids. The V gene's germline CDR1 is SGHAT and CDR2 FQNNGV. The trim removed 5 bases at V and 7 bases at J, leaving 17 bases unmatched. The CDR3 DNA reads TGTGCCAGCAGCCGCCCCCCGGTTCTAGCGGGAGTTCCGAATGAGCAGTTCTTC. This encodes CASSRPPVLAGVPNEQFF.

This clonotype has a handful of counts. This chain uses TRBV5-1 with TRBJ2-1; 8 nucleotides agree with TRBD2. V was pared by 4 bases and J by 4 bases, with 7 bases of the junction left unmatched. The CDR3 totals 15 residues. Germline assignment: CDR1 SGHRS and CDR2 YFSETQ. CDR3 region: CASSATGTSYNEQFF. In DNA, the CDR3 is TGCGCCAGCAGCGCTACCGGGACTAGTTACAATGAGCAGTTCTTC.

V and J are TRBV29-1 and TRBJ1-1, with a possible D match to TRBD1 (5 bases). V dropped 7 bases and J dropped 0 bases, with 15 bases sitting between them. The CDR3 consists of 14 residues. CDR1 and CDR2 (germline): SQVTM, ANQGSEA. CDR3 nucleotide sequence: TGCAGCGCGGGTGTGGGGGGTATGAACACTGAAGCTTTCTTT. It encodes CSAGVGGMNTEAFF.

This clonotype was picked up many times. The chain is built from TRBV7-3 and TRBJ2-5; D remains unclear. The CDR3 sequence is 13 residues long. Germline CDR1 reads SGHTA; CDR2 reads FQGTGA. Trimming took off 2 bases at V and 5 bases at J, with 9 bases between the two ends. This CDR3 reads CASSLDPEETQYF. CDR3 in DNA: TGTGCCAGCAGCTTAGATCCAGAGGAGACCCAGTACTTC.

The table lists this clonotype with many counts. V and J are TRBV7-8 and TRBJ2-3, with 9 bases lining up with TRBD2. V shed 4 bases and J 0 bases; nucleotides not matched to a gene: 8. Germline V CDR1 and CDR2: SGHVS, FQNEAQ. The CDR3 is 17 residues long. CDR3 DNA sequence: TGTGCCAGCAGCTCCTACGGACTAGCGCCGAGCACAGATACGCAGTATTTT. As protein: CASSSYGLAPSTDTQYF.

This clonotype was seen a few times. This sequence joins TRBV5-4 and TRBJ2-7; 8 nucleotides align to TRBD1. With V trimmed by 5 bases and J by 3 bases, 7 bases remained unmatched. CDR1 and CDR2 from the germline V gene are SGHNT and YYREEE (reference sequence). The CDR3 covers 14 residues. The CDR3 reads CASSKDRVSYEQYF. DNA of the CDR3: TGTGCCAGCAGTAAGGACAGGGTAAGCTACGAGCAGTACTTC.

Many counts were recorded for this clonotype. The chain couples TRBV5-1 to TRBJ2-1; 11 bases are shared with TRBD2. This CDR3 contains 16 residues. Germline V gene sequence: CDR1 SGHRS, CDR2 YFSETQ. With V trimmed by 4 bases and J by 5 bases, 8 bases remained unmatched. For the CDR3, the DNA is TGCGCCAGCAGCCCTATTCTAGCGGGAGGTCACAATGAGCAGTTCTTC. Amino acids: CASSPILAGGHNEQFF.

This clonotype was observed a few times. The gene calls are TRBV29-1 and TRBJ2-4, with D perhaps matching TRBD2 (5 bases). CDR1 is SQVTM and CDR2 is ANQGSEA in the germline V gene. V lost 6 bases and J 9 bases, leaving 21 bases between the germline ends. The CDR3 consists of 14 residues. CDR3 coding DNA: TGCAGCGTACCCCGGGGATCCGACGTTAGCATTCAGTACTTC. Translating it yields CSVPRGSDVSIQYF.

This clonotype was observed many times. The genes are TRBV6-2 or TRBV6-3 and TRBJ1-1, with TRBD1 matching over 9 bases. CDR3 size: 13 residues. V was clipped by 6 bases and J by 11 bases; unmatched bases: 10. Germline V gene data show CDR1 as MNHEY and CDR2 as SVGEGT. This CDR3 reads CASSAGQGRRAFF. The CDR3 DNA follows: TGTGCCAGCAGCGCAGGACAGGGGAGAAGGGCTTTCTTT.

Ten or more counts support this clonotype. The chain links TRBV20-1 to TRBJ1-5; D may be TRBD1 (6 bases). In germline, CDR1 is DFQATT, CDR2 SNEGSKA (reference sequence). Trimming removed 4 bases from V and 0 bases from J, with 10 bases in between. CDR3 length: 14 residues. The chain's CDR3 is CSATGQNSNQPQHF. The DNA of the CDR3 is TGCAGTGCTACCGGACAGAATAGCAATCAGCCCCAGCATTTT.

This clonotype rates as medium-sized (0.01 to 0.1%). V and J are TRBV7-6 and TRBJ2-3; D possibly corresponds to TRBD1 (6 bases). CDR1 and CDR2 from the germline V gene are SGHVS and FNYEAQ. This CDR3 is 14 amino acids long. V lost 1 base and J 4 bases, leaving 9 bases between the germline ends. In nucleotides, the CDR3 is TGTGCCAGCAGCTTAGAGGGGGAAGCAGATACGCAGTATTTT. Protein sequence: CASSLEGEADTQYF.

This clonotype has a count of ten or more. The rearrangement joins TRBV28 to TRBJ2-7; D is unclear. Trimming removed 4 bases from V and 9 bases from J, with 10 bases in between. Germline assignment: CDR1 MDHEN and CDR2 SYDVKM. The CDR3 runs 11 residues. The CDR3 DNA reads TGTGCCAGCAGTTCAAAGTTCGGGCAGTACTTC. Encoded protein: CASSSKFGQYF.

This clonotype has at least ten counts. The chain joins TRBV20-1 to TRBJ1-6, with D hard to call. Trimming left V 2 bases short and J 9 bases short, with 11 bases between. Germline V gene lookup returns CDR1 DFQATT and CDR2 SNEGSKA (reference sequence). CDR3 length: 13 amino acids. The CDR3 sequence: CSARSGPRSPLHF. The CDR3 DNA sequence: TGCAGTGCTAGATCTGGGCCCCGTTCACCCCTCCACTTT.

Many counts were recorded for this clonotype. This sequence joins TRBV29-1 and TRBJ1-1; possibly TRBD1 for D (5 bases). The CDR3 runs to 13 residues. CDR1 SQVTM and CDR2 ANQGSEA come from the germline V gene. V dropped 7 bases and J dropped 4 bases, with 16 bases sitting between them. In nucleotides, the CDR3 is TGCAGCGGGGCTAGGGGAATAGGCACTGAAGCTTTCTTT. Its protein is CSGARGIGTEAFF.

This clonotype was seen more than once but under ten times. The rearrangement uses TRBV3-1 and TRBJ2-1; 8 bases line up with TRBD2. Germline CDR1 is LGHDT and CDR2 is YNNKEL (reference sequence). The CDR3 is 17 residues long. Germline trimming cut 5 bases from V and 5 bases from J; bases unmatched to any gene: 14. This CDR3 reads CASSARAGSGSHNEQFF. CDR3 bases: TGTGCCAGCAGCGCTAGGGCGGGGAGCGGGAGTCACAATGAGCAGTTCTTC.

This clonotype was found many times. The rearrangement uses TRBV27 and TRBJ2-2; D is uncertain. The CDR3 spans 16 residues. The V gene's germline CDR1 is MNHEY and CDR2 SMNVEV (reference sequence). With 2 bases removed from V and 7 bases from J, the gap between germline ends came to 17 bases. CDR3 coding DNA: TGTGCCAGCAGTTTAGCTACGTACACTGGTGGCGGGGAGCTGTTTTTT. It is translated as CASSLATYTGGGELFF.